In its sample, the clone carrying this T cell receptor (beta chain) was seen many times. This sample is part of a study of neurological immune-mediated disorders. Synthesis of cDNA was performed by 5'RACE using 10-nucleotide random UMIs. TCRdb re-derived calls from the 5' RACE reads in MiXCR, one entry per CDR3 protein. The sample has 20,000 to 25,000 distinct CDR3 sequences; roughly 15% are singletons. V gave up 2 bases and J gave up 0 bases, with 8 bases separating them. The CDR3 has 14 residues. Per the germline V gene, CDR1 is SGHDT and CDR2 is YYEEEE. The genes are TRBV5-6 and TRBJ1-1; D is possibly TRBD1 (5 bases). This clonotype was obtained from a female donor with HTLV-1-associated myelopathy (HAM/TSP). Material: PBMCs. The CDR3 nucleotides read TGTGCCAGCAGCTTAGGGACGGTGAACACTGAAGCTTTCTTT. Translating it yields CASSLGTVNTEAFF.